What follows are 20 T cell receptor beta chains derived from one specimen sequenced in a study of graft-versus-host responses after intestinal transplantation. Data came from immunoSEQ multiplex PCR; TCRdb stores just in-frame clones and leaves some out. Of 13,000 to 15,000 clones listed, roughly 35% are singletons. The sequencing here drew on alloreactive CD4+ T cells from a mixed lymphocyte reaction culture, taken before intestinal transplant. Subset given: CFSE-low proliferating T cells sorted from approximately 6-day pre-transplant mixed lymphocyte reaction (GvH or HvG direction). These receptors came from a human patient who received an intestinal transplant.

This clone was observed a single time. J is TRBJ1-1 and V is TRBV7-2; D is ambiguous. Germline values: CDR1 SGHTA, CDR2 FQGNSA. The CDR3 contains 16 residues. With 0 bases removed from V and 1 base from J, the gap between germline ends came to 12 bases. The CDR3 nucleotides are TGTGCCAGCAGCTTAGCTCTCTTGGCTCAGAACACTGAAGCTTTCTTT. Protein product: CASSLALLAQNTEAFF. Looking up the rest from reference TRBV7-2 and TRBJ1-1 gives the full variable domain: GAGVSQSPSNKVTEKGKDVELRCDPISGHTALYWYRQSLGQGLEFLIYFQGNSAPDKSGLPSDRFSAERTGGSVSTLTIQRTQQEDSAVYLCASSLALLAQNTEAFFGQGTRLTVV.

Relative to its sample, this clone is medium-sized. V gene TRBV19 combines with J gene TRBJ1-1; D might be TRBD1 (5 bases). From germline, CDR1 is LNHDA and CDR2 SQIVND (reference sequence). This CDR3 has 14 amino acids. The V end was cut by 6 bases, the J end by 1 base, with 12 bases between. The CDR3 region has the DNA TGTGCCAGTAGCCAGGGATTTGAGAACACTGAAGCTTTCTTT. Residues: CASSQGFENTEAFF.

The chain carries TRBV13 and TRBJ2-6; D not resolved. The CDR3 runs to 15 residues. The germline V gene encodes CDR1 PRHDT and CDR2 FYEKMQ (reference sequence). V was trimmed by 5 bases and J by 0 bases, leaving 8 bases between them. The CDR3 DNA reads as TGTGCCAGCAGCCCCCCGTTCTCTGGGGCCAACGTCCTGACTTTC. Protein product: CASSPPFSGANVLTF.

This clone showed up just once. The CDR3 DNA follows: TGTGCCAGTAGTATAGCAAGGACAGGGTTTCACTACGAGCAGTACTTC. Protein: CASSIARTGFHYEQYF. The chain links TRBV19 to TRBJ2-7; 8 bases agree with TRBD1. CDR1 LNHDA and CDR2 SQIVND come from the germline V gene (reference sequence). V shed 1 base, J shed 3 bases, and the junction held 8 bases outside the gene matches. The CDR3 consists of 16 residues.

The V and J genes are TRBV5-8 and TRBJ2-7; D is perhaps TRBD1 (5 bases). The CDR3 runs to 14 residues. Germline values: CDR1 SGHTS, CDR2 YDEGEE. V lost 5 bases, J lost 2 bases, and 14 bases lay in between. The CDR3 nucleotides read TGTGCCAGCAGGTGGGGCAGGGTAACCTACGAGCAGTACTTC. This gives the protein CASRWGRVTYEQYF.

This clone was recorded a few times. This sequence joins TRBV30 and TRBJ1-1, with TRBD1 matching over 10 bases. The V gene end was trimmed by 2 bases and the J gene end by 4 bases; junction bases not matched to a gene: 1. The CDR3 extends over 13 amino acids. Germline V gives CDR1 GTSNPN, CDR2 SVGIG (reference sequence). The CDR3 reads CAWSRDRGTEAFF. As DNA, the CDR3 is TGTGCCTGGAGTAGGGACAGGGGCACTGAAGCTTTCTTT.

CDR3 sequence reads: CASRRAGGFGANVLTF. CDR3 DNA: TGTGCCAGTAGGCGTGCAGGGGGATTTGGGGCCAACGTCCTGACTTTC. The chain combines TRBV19 with TRBJ2-6; 7 bases are a match to TRBD1. Per germline, CDR1 LNHDA and CDR2 SQIVND (reference sequence). Losses at the gene ends were 6 bases for V and 3 bases for J; bases not matched to a gene: 8. CDR3 size: 16 residues.

This clone was observed a handful of times. This chain's CDR3 is CAWSWQGGETQYF. The DNA of the CDR3 is TGTGCCTGGAGTTGGCAGGGAGGGGAGACCCAGTACTTC. The V and J genes are TRBV30 and TRBJ2-5, with 7 bases identical to TRBD2. Unmatched junction bases numbered 5, after V lost 2 bases and J lost 5 bases. The germline gives CDR1 GTSNPN, CDR2 SVGIG (reference sequence). The CDR3 loop spans 13 amino acids.

The chain links TRBV18 to TRBJ1-5; D is possibly TRBD1 (6 bases). V was pared by 6 bases and J by 4 bases, with 10 bases between. CDR1 and CDR2 from the germline V gene are KGHSH and LQKENI. The CDR3 runs to 13 residues. The CDR3 coding sequence is TGTGCCAGCTCGCACGACAGGAATCAGCCCCAGCATTTT. It yields the protein CASSHDRNQPQHF.

The chain is built from TRBV30 and TRBJ1-5, with unresolved D. Germline assignment: CDR1 GTSNPN and CDR2 SVGIG (reference sequence). The CDR3 totals 13 residues. V lost 3 bases, J lost 6 bases, and 12 bases lay in between. The CDR3 region is CAWSGLPGQPQHF. The CDR3 DNA reads TGTGCCTGGAGCGGCCTACCAGGTCAGCCCCAGCATTTT.

The chain joins TRBV28 to TRBJ1-5; possibly TRBD1 for D (5 bases). Looked up from germline, CDR1 is MDHEN and CDR2 is SYDVKM. V shed 5 bases and J shed 4 bases, with 15 bases lying between them. This CDR3 is built from 15 residues. CDR3 loop: CASSDQGGGNQPQHF. The CDR3 DNA is TGTGCCAGCAGTGACCAGGGTGGCGGTAATCAGCCCCAGCATTTT.

This clone was counted between two and nine times. The chain carries TRBV27 and TRBJ2-1; 9 bases are a match to TRBD2. This CDR3 contains 17 residues. Germline lookup yields CDR1 MNHEY and CDR2 SMNVEV (reference sequence). Trimming removed 2 bases from V and 3 bases from J; junction bases left unmatched: 8. This chain's CDR3 is CASSLLSSGVNYNEQFF. DNA of the CDR3: TGTGCCAGCAGTTTACTTTCTAGCGGGGTGAACTACAATGAGCAGTTCTTC.

This clone was detected a few times. CDR3 in DNA: TGTGCCAGCAGCCTCAGCGAGGGACAGCCCCAGCATTTT. Its protein product is CASSLSEGQPQHF. The rearrangement uses TRBV16 and TRBJ1-5, with D uncertain. The germline gives CDR1 KGHSY, CDR2 FQNENV. The V and J ends lost 4 bases and 7 bases respectively, with 11 bases between them. The CDR3 contains 13 residues. Complete variable domain (other parts from reference TRBV16 and TRBJ1-5): GEEVAQTPKHLVRGEGQKAKLYCAPIKGHSYVFWYQQVLKNEFKFLISFQNENVFDETGMPKERFSAKCLPNSPCSLEIQATKLEDSAVYFCASSLSEGQPQHFGDGTRLSIL.

CDR3 DNA: TGTGCCAGCAGCCCCTACTGGCGGGGGAAGGCCTACGAGCAGTACTTC. Translation: CASSPYWRGKAYEQYF. The chain links TRBV9 to TRBJ2-7; TRBD2 aligns across 7 bases. The CDR3 totals 16 residues. After removal of 4 bases from V and 2 bases from J, the junction contained 12 bases not matched to a gene. Germline V gene lookup returns CDR1 SGDLS and CDR2 YYNGEE.

The chain has TRBV5-1 and TRBJ2-7; the D gene is possibly TRBD2 (6 bases). The end of the DNA is better explained by TRBJ2-5, so the J call may be wrong. Germline CDR1 SGHRS, CDR2 YFSETQ. The CDR3 loop spans 14 amino acids. CDR3 DNA sequence: TGCGCCAGCAGCCCCGGGGGAGTCGGAGAGACCCAGTACTTC. It yields the protein CASSPGGVGETQYF.

The chain uses TRBV19 and TRBJ2-2; TRBD1 aligns across 9 bases. Looked up from germline, CDR1 is LNHDA and CDR2 is SQIVND (reference sequence). The junction had 8 bases not matched to a gene; V was cut back by 3 bases and J by 0 bases. The CDR3 runs 18 residues. CDR3 protein: CASSINGQGFANTGELFF. The CDR3 bases are TGTGCCAGTAGTATCAATGGACAGGGGTTCGCGAACACCGGGGAGCTGTTTTTT.

The chain uses TRBV15 and TRBJ1-1, with TRBD1 as a possible D gene (5 bases). V lost 3 bases and J 8 bases, leaving 16 bases between the germline ends. From germline, CDR1 is LNHNV and CDR2 YYDKDF (reference sequence). The CDR3 sequence is 14 residues long. The DNA for the CDR3 is TGTGCCACCAGCAGTTGGGGACTCGGGGCCGAAGCTTTCTTT. Its protein is CATSSWGLGAEAFF.

This clone showed up just a few times. This sample also contains other DNA sequences that code for the same CDR3. The J gene is TRBJ1-2, the V gene TRBV11-2; 10 bases line up with TRBD1. The CDR3 length is 14 residues. Trimming removed 5 bases from V and 8 bases from J; junction bases left unmatched: 8. Germline V lookup: CDR1 SGHAT, CDR2 FQNNGV. The DNA for the CDR3 is TGTGCCAGCAGCGCCCGACAGGGGGCTGGAGGCTACACCTTC. This gives the protein CASSARQGAGGYTF.

V usage is TRBV6-6 and J usage is TRBJ2-7; maybe TRBD1 (5 bases). The V gene's germline CDR1 is MNHNY and CDR2 SVGAGI (reference sequence). CDR3 length: 14 amino acids. V was clipped by 2 bases and J by 2 bases, with 10 bases between them. The CDR3 reads CASSYGAATYEQYF. CDR3 in DNA: TGTGCCAGCAGTTACGGGGCAGCCACCTACGAGCAGTACTTC.

This clone appeared a few times. This chain links TRBV27 with TRBJ2-5; 8 bases map to TRBD1. Germline lookup yields CDR1 MNHEY and CDR2 SMNVEV (reference sequence). V shed 3 bases and J 5 bases; nucleotides not matched to a gene: 5. The CDR3 has 14 amino acids. CDR3 in amino acids: CASSFAGGGETQYF. CDR3 nucleotide sequence: TGTGCCAGCAGTTTCGCAGGGGGCGGGGAGACCCAGTACTTC.